Below, 10 T cell receptor beta chains from the same sample are listed, as sequenced in a study of blood T cell repertoires in COVID-19. The repertoire was sequenced with immunoSEQ multiplex PCR; TCRdb's copy has only in-frame clones and lacks some. The sample holds about 15,000 clones; around nine tenths are singletons and the top ten take about 30%. The sample taken for sequencing was peripheral blood. Every receptor here comes from a human donor in a cohort sampled during active COVID-19.

The V call is TRBV11-2, the J call TRBJ1-1; D might be TRBD1 (6 bases). Germline V CDR1 and CDR2: SGHAT, FQNNGV. The ends were cut back, 3 bases at V and 0 bases at J, with 20 bases in the middle. This CDR3 has 18 residues. The DNA of the CDR3 is TGTGCCAGCAGCTTGAGACAGGTCAATCGTTCGATGAACACTGAAGCTTTCTTT. Protein product: CASSLRQVNRSMNTEAFF.

The chain joins TRBV19 to TRBJ1-1; 9 nucleotides align to TRBD1. Trimming took 10 bases from V and 5 from J; bases not matched to a gene: 8. This CDR3 is 13 amino acids long. CDR1 and CDR2 (germline): LNHDA, SQIVND (reference sequence). CDR3 loop: CAIIPGQGTEAFF. DNA for the CDR3: TGTGCCATCATCCCGGGACAGGGTACTGAAGCTTTCTTT.

The V and J genes are TRBV14 and TRBJ2-1; 9 nucleotides align to TRBD2. This CDR3 has 15 amino acids. The V gene's germline CDR1 is SGHDN and CDR2 FVKESK. V lost 3 bases, J lost 4 bases, and 4 bases stayed unmatched. The CDR3 sequence: CASSQASGGYNEQFF. DNA of the CDR3: TGTGCCAGCAGCCAGGCGAGCGGGGGGTACAATGAGCAGTTCTTC.

The CDR3 region has the DNA TGTGCCAGCAGGGGTTCCGGTGGGCCATACAATGAGCAGTTCTTC. Protein product: CASRGSGGPYNEQFF. V gene TRBV7-9 combines with J gene TRBJ2-1; D is undetermined. Trimming left V 6 bases short and J 4 bases short, with 16 bases between. CDR1 is SEHNR, CDR2 FQNEAQ, per germline (reference sequence). This CDR3 has 15 amino acids.

The V gene is TRBV19, the J gene TRBJ2-4; 9 nucleotides match TRBD1. Per the germline V gene, CDR1 is LNHDA and CDR2 is SQIVND (reference sequence). The CDR3 has 13 amino acids. The V gene end was trimmed by 8 bases and the J gene end by 5 bases; junction bases not matched to a gene: 4. The CDR3 loop reads CASDRTGENIQYF. CDR3 in DNA: TGTGCCAGTGACAGGACAGGGGAAAACATTCAGTACTTC.

The rearrangement joins TRBV28 to TRBJ2-2; 8 bases align to TRBD1. V lost 5 bases, J lost 8 bases, and 7 bases stayed unmatched. Germline CDR1 reads MDHEN; CDR2 reads SYDVKM. The CDR3 covers 14 residues. The CDR3 loop is CASSSSDRVGELFF. CDR3 DNA: TGTGCCAGCAGTAGTTCGGACAGGGTTGGGGAGCTGTTTTTT.

This chain uses TRBV7-9 with TRBJ2-3; 7 bases are a match to TRBD1. CDR1 is SEHNR, CDR2 FQNEAQ, per germline (reference sequence). This CDR3 is 15 amino acids long. The J segment lost 0 bases and the V segment lost 5 bases, leaving 5 bases of the junction unmatched. The CDR3 sequence: CASSPPRGSTDTQYF. The CDR3 DNA is TGTGCCAGCAGCCCACCCAGGGGGAGCACAGATACGCAGTATTTT.

The chain links TRBV6-5 to TRBJ1-3, with a possible D match to TRBD1 (5 bases). This CDR3 has 15 amino acids. Looked up from germline, CDR1 is MNHEY and CDR2 is SVGAGI. V lost 5 bases and J 4 bases, leaving 15 bases between the germline ends. CDR3 in amino acids: CASSTPGFSGNTIYF. DNA of the CDR3: TGTGCCAGCAGTACCCCAGGGTTTTCCGGAAACACCATATATTTT.

This chain uses TRBV10-3 with TRBJ2-7, with D possibly being TRBD2 (5 bases). V dropped 6 bases and J dropped 6 bases, with 15 bases sitting between them. This CDR3 comprises 13 residues. The V gene's germline CDR1 is ENHRY and CDR2 SYGVKD. CDR3 residues: CAISAGLAGEQYF. CDR3 DNA: TGTGCCATCAGCGCCGGACTGGCGGGCGAGCAGTACTTC.

The chain carries TRBV27 and TRBJ2-1; 11 bases line up with TRBD2. Trimming at V came to 3 bases and at J to 10 bases, leaving 5 bases not matched to a gene. Per germline, CDR1 MNHEY and CDR2 SMNVEV (reference sequence). CDR3 length: 14 residues. CDR3 sequence: CASSFTSGGGEQFF. CDR3 nucleotide sequence: TGTGCCAGCAGTTTCACTAGCGGGGGAGGCGAGCAGTTCTTC.